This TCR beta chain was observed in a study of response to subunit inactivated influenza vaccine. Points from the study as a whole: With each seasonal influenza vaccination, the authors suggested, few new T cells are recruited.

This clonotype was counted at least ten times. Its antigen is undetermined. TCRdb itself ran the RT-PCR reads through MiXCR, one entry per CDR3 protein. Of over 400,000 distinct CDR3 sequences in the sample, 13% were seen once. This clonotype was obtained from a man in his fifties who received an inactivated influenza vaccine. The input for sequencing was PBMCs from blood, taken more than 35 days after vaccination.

This CDR3 is CASSSGAGGTFRPLHF. Here the CDR3 DNA reads TGTGCCAGCAGTTCAGGGGCCGGTGGGACATTCAGGCCCCTCCACTTT. The rearrangement links TRBV7-9 to TRBJ1-6; perhaps TRBD1 as D (6 bases). V was trimmed by 6 bases and J by 13 bases, leaving 25 bases between them. Germline V lookup: CDR1 SEHNR, CDR2 FQNEAQ (reference sequence). This CDR3 is built from 16 residues.